This paragraph reports one TCR beta chain. No antigen is known for it. From the 5' RACE reads, TCRdb called clonotypes with MiXCR, one entry per CDR3 protein. The sample has roughly 520,000 distinct CDR3 sequences, just over 20% seen once. This record comes from a study of T cells after yellow fever vaccination. Study-wide findings and caveats: Abundant clonotypes from the bulk population could contaminate FACS-sorted repertoires.

Per germline, CDR1 SGHRS and CDR2 YFSETQ. V was clipped by 2 bases and J by 3 bases, with 11 bases between them. The CDR3 sequence is 15 residues long. Here the sequenced sample was PBMCs, taken more than 20 days after the first yellow fever vaccination. The clonotype originates from a man aged 18 to 30 who received the YFV17D yellow fever vaccine. The rearrangement joins TRBV5-1 to TRBJ1-4; tentative D call: TRBD1 (5 bases). CDR3 amino acids: CASSFQGVANEKLFF. The CDR3 DNA reads TGCGCCAGCAGCTTTCAAGGGGTGGCTAATGAAAAACTGTTTTTT.